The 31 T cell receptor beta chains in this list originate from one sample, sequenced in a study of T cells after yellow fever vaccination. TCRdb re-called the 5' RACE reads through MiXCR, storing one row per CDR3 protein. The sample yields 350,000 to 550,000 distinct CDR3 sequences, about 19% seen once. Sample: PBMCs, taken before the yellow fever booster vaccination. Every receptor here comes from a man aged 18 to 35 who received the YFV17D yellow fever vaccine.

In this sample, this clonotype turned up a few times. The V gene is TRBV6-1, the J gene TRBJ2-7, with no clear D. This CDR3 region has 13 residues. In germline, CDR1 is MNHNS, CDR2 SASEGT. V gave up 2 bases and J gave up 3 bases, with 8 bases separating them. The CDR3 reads CASSENSHYEQYV. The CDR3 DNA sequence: TGTGCCAGCAGTGAAAACAGCCACTACGAGCAGTACGTC.

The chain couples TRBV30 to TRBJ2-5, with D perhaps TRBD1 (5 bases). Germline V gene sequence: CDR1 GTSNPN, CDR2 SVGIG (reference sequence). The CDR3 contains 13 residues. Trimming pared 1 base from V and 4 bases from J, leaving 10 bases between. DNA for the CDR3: TGTGCCTGGAGTGCGACAGTTTTAGAGACCCAGTACTTC. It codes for CAWSATVLETQYF.

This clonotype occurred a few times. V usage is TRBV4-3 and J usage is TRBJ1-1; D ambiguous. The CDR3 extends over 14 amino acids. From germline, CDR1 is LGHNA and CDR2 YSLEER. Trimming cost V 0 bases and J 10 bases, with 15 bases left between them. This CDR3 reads CASSQEQGPRVAFF. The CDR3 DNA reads TGCGCCAGCAGCCAAGAACAAGGGCCAAGGGTAGCTTTCTTT.

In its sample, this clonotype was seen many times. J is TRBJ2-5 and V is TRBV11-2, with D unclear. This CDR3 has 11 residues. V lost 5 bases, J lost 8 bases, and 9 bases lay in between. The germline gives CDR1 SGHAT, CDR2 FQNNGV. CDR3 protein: CASSPGVTQYF. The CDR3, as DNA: TGTGCCAGCAGCCCTGGAGTAACCCAGTACTTC.

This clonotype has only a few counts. CDR3 DNA sequence: TGTGCCAGCTCACCATTGGCAGACACGACGGTGAGCGGGCAGTACTTC. This translates into CASSPLADTTVSGQYF. The chain recombines TRBV18 with TRBJ2-7; maybe TRBD2 (5 bases). Trimming shortened V by 2 bases and J by 9 bases, and 23 bases separated the two germline ends. The CDR3 covers 16 residues. Germline loops: CDR1 KGHSH, CDR2 LQKENI.

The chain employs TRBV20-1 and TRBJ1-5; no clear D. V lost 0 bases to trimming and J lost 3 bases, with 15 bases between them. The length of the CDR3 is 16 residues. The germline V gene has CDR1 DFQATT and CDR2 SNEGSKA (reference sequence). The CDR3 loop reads CSARDRKGRINQPQHF. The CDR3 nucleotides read TGCAGTGCTAGAGATCGGAAGGGCCGGATCAATCAGCCCCAGCATTTT.

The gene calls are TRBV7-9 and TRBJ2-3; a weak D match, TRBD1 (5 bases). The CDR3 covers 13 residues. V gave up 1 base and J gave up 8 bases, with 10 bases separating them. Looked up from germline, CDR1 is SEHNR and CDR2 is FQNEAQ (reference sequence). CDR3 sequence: CASSLGVGATQYF. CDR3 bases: TGTGCCAGCAGCTTAGGGGTAGGGGCTACGCAGTATTTT. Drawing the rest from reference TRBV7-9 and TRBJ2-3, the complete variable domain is DTGVSQNPRHKITKRGQNVTFRCDPISEHNRLYWYRQTLGQGPEFLTYFQNEAQLEKSRLLSDRFSAERPKGSFSTLEIQRTEQGDSAMYLCASSLGVGATQYFGPGTRLTVL.

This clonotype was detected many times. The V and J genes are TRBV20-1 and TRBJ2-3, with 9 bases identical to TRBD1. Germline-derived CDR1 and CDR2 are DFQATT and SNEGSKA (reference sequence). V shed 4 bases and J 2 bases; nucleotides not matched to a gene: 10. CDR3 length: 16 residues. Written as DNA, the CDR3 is TGCAGTGCTAAACGAACAGGGGGCGGGCTCACAGATACGCAGTATTTT. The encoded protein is CSAKRTGGGLTDTQYF.

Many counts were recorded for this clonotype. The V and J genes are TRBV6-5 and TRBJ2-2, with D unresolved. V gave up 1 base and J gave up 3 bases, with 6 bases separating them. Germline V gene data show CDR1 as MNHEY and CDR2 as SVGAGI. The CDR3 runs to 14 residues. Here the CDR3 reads CASSYYSDTGELFF. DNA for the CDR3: TGTGCCAGCAGTTACTACTCGGACACCGGGGAGCTGTTTTTT.

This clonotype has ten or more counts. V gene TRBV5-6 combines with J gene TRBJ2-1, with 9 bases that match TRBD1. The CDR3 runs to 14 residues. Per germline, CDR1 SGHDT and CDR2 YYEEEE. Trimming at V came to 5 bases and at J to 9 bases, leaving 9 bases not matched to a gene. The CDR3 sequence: CASSLRDRVGEQFF. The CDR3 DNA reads TGTGCCAGCAGTCTCCGGGACAGGGTCGGTGAGCAGTTCTTC.

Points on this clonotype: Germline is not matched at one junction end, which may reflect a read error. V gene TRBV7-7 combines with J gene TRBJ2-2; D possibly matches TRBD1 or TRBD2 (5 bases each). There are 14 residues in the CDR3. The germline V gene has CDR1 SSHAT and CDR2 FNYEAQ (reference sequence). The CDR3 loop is CASSRSGRTGELFF. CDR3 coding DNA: TGTGCTAGCAGCCGTTCGGGGCGGACCGGGGAGCTGTTTTTT.

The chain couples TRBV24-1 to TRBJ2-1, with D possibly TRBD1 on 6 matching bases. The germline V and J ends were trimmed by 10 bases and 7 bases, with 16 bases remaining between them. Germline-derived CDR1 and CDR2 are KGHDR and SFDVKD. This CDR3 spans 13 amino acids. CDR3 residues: CATGQLRGNEQFF. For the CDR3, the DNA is TGTGCCACAGGACAGCTGAGGGGAAATGAGCAGTTCTTC.

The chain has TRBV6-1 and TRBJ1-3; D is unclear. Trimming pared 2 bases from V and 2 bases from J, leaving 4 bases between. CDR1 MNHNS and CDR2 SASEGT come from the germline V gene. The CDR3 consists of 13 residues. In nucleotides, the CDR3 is TGTGCCAGCAGTGAACAGACTGGAAACACCATATATTTT. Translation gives CASSEQTGNTIYF.

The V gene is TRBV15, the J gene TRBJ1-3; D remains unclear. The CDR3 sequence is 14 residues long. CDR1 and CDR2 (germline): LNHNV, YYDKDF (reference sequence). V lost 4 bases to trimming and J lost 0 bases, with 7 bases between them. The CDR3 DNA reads TGTGCCACCAGCACCAGGTTCTCTGGAAACACCATATATTTT. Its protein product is CATSTRFSGNTIYF.

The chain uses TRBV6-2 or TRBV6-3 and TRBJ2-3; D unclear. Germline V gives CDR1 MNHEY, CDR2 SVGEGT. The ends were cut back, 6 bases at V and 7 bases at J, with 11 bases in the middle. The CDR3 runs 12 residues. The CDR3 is CASSPAIYTQYF. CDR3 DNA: TGTGCCAGCAGCCCCGCGATATATACGCAGTATTTT.

The CDR3 is CASSQFPGEPIYGYTF. The DNA for the CDR3 is TGCGCCAGCAGCCAATTTCCAGGGGAACCGATATATGGCTACACCTTC. This chain links TRBV4-3 with TRBJ1-2, with D possibly TRBD1 on 6 matching bases. CDR1 and CDR2 from the germline V gene are LGHNA and YSLEER. V shed 2 bases and J shed 5 bases, with 18 bases lying between them. The CDR3 has 16 residues.

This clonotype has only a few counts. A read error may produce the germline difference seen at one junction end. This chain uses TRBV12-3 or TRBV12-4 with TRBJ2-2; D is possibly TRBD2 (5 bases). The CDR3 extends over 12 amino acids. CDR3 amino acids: CASSYSAGELFF. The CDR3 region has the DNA TGTGCCAGCAGTTATTCGGCCGGGGAGCTTTTTTTT.

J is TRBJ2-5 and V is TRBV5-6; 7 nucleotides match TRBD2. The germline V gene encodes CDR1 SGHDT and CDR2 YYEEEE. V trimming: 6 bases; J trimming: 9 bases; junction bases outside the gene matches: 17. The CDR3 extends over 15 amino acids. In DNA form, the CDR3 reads TGTGCCAGCACTATCATTTCGGGAGGAAGGTGGTCCCAGTACTTC. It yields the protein CASTIISGGRWSQYF.

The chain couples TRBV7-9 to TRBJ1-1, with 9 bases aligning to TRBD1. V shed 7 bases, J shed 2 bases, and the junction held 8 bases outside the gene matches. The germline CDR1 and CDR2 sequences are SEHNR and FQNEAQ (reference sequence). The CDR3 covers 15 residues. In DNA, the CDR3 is TGTGCCAGCACCGGGGGGGGACAGGGTAACACTGAAGCTTTCTTT. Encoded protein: CASTGGGQGNTEAFF.

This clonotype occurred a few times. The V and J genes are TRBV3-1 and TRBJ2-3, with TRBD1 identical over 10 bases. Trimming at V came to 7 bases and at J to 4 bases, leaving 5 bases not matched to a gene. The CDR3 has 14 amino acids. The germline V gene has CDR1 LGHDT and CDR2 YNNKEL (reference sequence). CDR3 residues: CASNDRGQPDTQYF. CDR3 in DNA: TGTGCCAGCAACGACAGGGGGCAGCCAGATACGCAGTATTTT.

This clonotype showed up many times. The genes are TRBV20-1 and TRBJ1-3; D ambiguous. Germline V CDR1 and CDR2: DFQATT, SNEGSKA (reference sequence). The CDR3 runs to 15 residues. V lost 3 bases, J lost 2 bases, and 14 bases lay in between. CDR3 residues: CSASPSAAAGNTIYF. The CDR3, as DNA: TGCAGTGCTAGTCCCTCGGCAGCTGCTGGAAACACCATATATTTT.

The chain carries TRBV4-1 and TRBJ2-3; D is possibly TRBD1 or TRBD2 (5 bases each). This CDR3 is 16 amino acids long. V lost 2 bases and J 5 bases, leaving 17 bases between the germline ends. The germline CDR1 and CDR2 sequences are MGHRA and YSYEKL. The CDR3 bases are TGCGCCAGCAGCCAATTGGGACCGCCGGCGGGAGATACGCAGTATTTT. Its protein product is CASSQLGPPAGDTQYF.

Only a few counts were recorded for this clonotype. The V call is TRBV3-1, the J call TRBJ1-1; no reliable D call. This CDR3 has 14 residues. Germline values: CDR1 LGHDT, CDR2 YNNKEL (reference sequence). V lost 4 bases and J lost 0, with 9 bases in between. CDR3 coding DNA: TGTGCCAGCAGCCGGACCGTTCTGAACACTGAAGCTTTCTTT. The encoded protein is CASSRTVLNTEAFF.

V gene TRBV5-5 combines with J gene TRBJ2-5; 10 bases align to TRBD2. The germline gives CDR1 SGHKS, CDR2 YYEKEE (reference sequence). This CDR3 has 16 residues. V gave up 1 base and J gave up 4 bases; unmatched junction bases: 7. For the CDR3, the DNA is TGTGCCAGCAGCTTGTCTGCAGCGGGGGGGTCAGAGACCCAGTACTTC. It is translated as CASSLSAAGGSETQYF.

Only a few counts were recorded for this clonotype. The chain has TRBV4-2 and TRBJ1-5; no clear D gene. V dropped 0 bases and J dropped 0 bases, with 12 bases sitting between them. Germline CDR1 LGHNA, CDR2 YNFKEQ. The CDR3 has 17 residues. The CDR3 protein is CASSQDQLIYSNQPQHF. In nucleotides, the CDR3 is TGTGCCAGCAGCCAAGATCAGTTGATATATAGCAATCAGCCCCAGCATTTT.

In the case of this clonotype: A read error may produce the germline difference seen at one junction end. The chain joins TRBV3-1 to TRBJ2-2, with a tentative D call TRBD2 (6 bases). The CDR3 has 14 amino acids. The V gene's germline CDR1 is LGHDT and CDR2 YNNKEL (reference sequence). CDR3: CASSLVTNTGGLFF. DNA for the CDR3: TGTGCCAGCAGCCTAGTAACAAACACCGGGGGGCTGTTTTTT.

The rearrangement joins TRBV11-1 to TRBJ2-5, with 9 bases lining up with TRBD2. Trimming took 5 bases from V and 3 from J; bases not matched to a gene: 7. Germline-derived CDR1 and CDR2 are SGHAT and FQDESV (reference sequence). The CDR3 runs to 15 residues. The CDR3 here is CASSTGLAGKETQYF. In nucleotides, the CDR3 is TGTGCCAGCAGCACGGGTCTAGCGGGGAAAGAGACCCAGTACTTC.

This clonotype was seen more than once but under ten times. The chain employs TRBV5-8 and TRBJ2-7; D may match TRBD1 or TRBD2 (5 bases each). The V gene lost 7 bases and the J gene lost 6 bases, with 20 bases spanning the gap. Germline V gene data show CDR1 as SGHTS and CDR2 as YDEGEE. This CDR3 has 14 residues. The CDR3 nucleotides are TGTGCCAGCGTTACCGGGACGGGCCACAGCGAGCAGTACGTC. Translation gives CASVTGTGHSEQYV.

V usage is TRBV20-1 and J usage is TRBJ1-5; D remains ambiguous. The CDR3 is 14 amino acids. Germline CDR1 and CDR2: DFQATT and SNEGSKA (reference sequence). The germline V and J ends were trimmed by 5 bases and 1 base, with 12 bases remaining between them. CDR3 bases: TGCAGTGCTTTAAACTTAGGGAGCAATCAGCCCCAGCATTTT. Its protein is CSALNLGSNQPQHF.

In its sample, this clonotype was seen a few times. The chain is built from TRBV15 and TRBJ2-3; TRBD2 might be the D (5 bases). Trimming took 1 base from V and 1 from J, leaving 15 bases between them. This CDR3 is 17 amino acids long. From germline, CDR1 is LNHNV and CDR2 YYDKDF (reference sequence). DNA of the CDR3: TGTGCCACCAGCAGAGCGGGGTCTTCGTCTCGCACAGATACGCAGTATTTT. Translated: CATSRAGSSSRTDTQYF.

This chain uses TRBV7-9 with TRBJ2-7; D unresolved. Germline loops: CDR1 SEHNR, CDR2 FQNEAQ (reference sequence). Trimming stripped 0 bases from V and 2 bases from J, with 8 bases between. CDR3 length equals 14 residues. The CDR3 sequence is CASSLAAPAYEQYF. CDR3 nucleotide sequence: TGTGCCAGCAGCTTAGCGGCCCCAGCCTACGAGCAGTACTTC.